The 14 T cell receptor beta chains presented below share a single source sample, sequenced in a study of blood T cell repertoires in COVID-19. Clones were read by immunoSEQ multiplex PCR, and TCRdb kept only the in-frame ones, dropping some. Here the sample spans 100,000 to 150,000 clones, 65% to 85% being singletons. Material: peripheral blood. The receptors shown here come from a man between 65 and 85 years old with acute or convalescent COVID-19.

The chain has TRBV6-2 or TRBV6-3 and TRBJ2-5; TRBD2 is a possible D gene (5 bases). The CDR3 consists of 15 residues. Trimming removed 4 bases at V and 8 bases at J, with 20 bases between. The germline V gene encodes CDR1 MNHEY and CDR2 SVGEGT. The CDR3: CASSSPGRVRGTQYF. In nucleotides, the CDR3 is TGTGCCAGCAGTTCGCCGGGTCGGGTTCGGGGTACCCAGTACTTC.

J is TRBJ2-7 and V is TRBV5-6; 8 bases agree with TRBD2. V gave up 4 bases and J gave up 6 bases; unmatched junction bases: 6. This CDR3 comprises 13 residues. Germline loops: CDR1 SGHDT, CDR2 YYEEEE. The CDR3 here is CASSRSGAGEQYF. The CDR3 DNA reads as TGTGCCAGCAGCCGTAGCGGGGCGGGCGAGCAGTACTTC.

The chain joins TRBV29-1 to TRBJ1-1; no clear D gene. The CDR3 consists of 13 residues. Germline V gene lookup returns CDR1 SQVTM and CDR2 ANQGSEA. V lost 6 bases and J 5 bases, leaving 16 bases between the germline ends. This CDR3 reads CSVFRMGSTEAFF. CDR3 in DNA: TGCAGCGTGTTCAGGATGGGTAGTACTGAAGCTTTCTTT.

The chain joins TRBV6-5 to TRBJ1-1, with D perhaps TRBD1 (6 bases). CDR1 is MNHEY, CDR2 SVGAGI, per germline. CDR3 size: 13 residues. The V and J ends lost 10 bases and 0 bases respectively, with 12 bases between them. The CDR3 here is CATPGQMNTEAFF. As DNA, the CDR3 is TGTGCCACCCCGGGACAAATGAACACTGAAGCTTTCTTT.

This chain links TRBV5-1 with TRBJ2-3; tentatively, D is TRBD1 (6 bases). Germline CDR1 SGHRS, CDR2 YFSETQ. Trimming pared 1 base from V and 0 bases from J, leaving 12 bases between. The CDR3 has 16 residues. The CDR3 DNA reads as TGCGCCAGCAGCTTGCAGTTACAGGGTAGCACAGATACGCAGTATTTT. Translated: CASSLQLQGSTDTQYF.

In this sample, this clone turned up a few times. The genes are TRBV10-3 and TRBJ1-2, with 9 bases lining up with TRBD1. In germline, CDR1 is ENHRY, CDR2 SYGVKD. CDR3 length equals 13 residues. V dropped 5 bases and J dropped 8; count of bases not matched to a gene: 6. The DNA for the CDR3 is TGTGCCATCAGTCTGAACAGGGGGCAGGGCTACACCTTC. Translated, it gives CAISLNRGQGYTF.

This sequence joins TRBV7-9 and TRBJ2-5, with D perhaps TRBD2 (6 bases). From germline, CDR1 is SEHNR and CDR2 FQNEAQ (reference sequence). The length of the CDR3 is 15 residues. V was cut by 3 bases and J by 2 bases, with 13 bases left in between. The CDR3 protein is CASSLGSGGQETQYF. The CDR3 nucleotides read TGTGCCAGCAGCTTGGGGTCTGGAGGGCAAGAGACCCAGTACTTC. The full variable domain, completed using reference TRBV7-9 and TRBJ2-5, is DTGVSQNPRHKITKRGQNVTFRCDPISEHNRLYWYRQTLGQGPEFLTYFQNEAQLEKSRLLSDRFSAERPKGSFSTLEIQRTEQGDSAMYLCASSLGSGGQETQYFGPGTRLLVL.

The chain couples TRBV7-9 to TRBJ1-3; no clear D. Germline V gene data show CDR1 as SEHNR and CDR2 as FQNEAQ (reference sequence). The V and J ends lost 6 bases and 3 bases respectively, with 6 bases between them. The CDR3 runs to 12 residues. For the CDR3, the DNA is TGTGCCAGCAGTTCCAATGGAAACACCATATATTTT. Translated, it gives CASSSNGNTIYF.

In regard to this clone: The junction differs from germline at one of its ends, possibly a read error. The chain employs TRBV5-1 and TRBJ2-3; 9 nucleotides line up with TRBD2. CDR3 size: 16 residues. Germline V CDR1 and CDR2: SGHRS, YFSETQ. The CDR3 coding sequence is TGCGCCCGCAGCCCGGCCGGCGGGGGGGGAGTAGGTACGCAGTATTTT. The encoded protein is CARSPAGGGGVGTQYF.

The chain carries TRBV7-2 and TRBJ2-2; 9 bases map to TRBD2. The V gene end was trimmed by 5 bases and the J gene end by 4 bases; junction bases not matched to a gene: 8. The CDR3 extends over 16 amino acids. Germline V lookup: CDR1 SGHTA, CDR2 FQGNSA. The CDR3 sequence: CASSAQRGASTGELFF. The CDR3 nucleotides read TGTGCCAGCAGCGCACAGCGGGGGGCGAGCACCGGGGAGCTGTTTTTT. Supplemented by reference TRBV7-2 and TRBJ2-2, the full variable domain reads GAGVSQSPSNKVTEKGKDVELRCDPISGHTALYWYRQSLGQGLEFLIYFQGNSAPDKSGLPSDRFSAERTGGSVSTLTIQRTQQEDSAVYLCASSAQRGASTGELFFGEGSRLTVL.

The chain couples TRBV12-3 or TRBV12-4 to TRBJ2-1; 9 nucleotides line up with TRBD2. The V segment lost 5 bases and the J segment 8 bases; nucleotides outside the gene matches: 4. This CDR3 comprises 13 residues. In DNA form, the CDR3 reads TGTGCCAGCAGTCCCAGGACTAGCGATGAGCAGTTCTTC. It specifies CASSPRTSDEQFF.

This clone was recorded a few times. The CDR3 here is CASSHRVVNEKLFF. In DNA form, the CDR3 reads TGTGCCAGCAGCCACAGGGTCGTAAATGAAAAACTGTTTTTT. The chain links TRBV3-1 (or the pseudogene TRBV3-2) to TRBJ1-4; D may be TRBD1 (5 bases). CDR1 is LGHDT, CDR2 YNNKEL, per germline (reference sequence). This CDR3 comprises 14 residues. V shed 3 bases and J shed 5 bases, with 10 bases lying between them.

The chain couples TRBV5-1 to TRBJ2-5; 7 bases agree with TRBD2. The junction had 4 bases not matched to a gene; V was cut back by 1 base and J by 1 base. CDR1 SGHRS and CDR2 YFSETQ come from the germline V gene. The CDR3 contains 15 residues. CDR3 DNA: TGCGCCAGCAGCTTGCGGTCGGGGGGCCAAGAGACCCAGTACTTC. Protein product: CASSLRSGGQETQYF.

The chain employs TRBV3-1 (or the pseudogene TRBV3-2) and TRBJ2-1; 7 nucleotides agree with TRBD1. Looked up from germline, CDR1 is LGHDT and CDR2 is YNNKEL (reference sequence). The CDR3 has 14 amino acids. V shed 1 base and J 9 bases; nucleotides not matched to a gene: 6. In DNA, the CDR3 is TGTGCCAGCAGCCAAGTAAGGGGGCGCGCTGAGCAGTTCTTC. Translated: CASSQVRGRAEQFF.